Listed below are T cell receptor beta chains from one sample, sequenced in a study of a mutant IDH1 vaccine in newly diagnosed glioma. For these receptors, no antigen is known. Produced via immunoSEQ multiplex PCR; TCRdb's table is partial and in-frame only. This sample yields roughly 29,000 clones, of which 80% are seen a single time; approximately 8.4% belongs to the top ten. Sample: PBMCs, taken from a glioma patient whose treatment included an IDH1 peptide vaccine. These receptors were taken from a woman aged 18-35 years with glioma. The CDR3 runs from the conserved cysteine through the conserved F or W. Each record gives: V gene, D gene, J gene, CDR3 protein. A D gene is named only where the DNA matches it firmly.

TRBV5-1,.,TRBJ2-3,CASRSRDLAPDTQYF
TRBV6-5,.,TRBJ2-1,CASSYGTGFYNEQFF
TRBV7-2,.,TRBJ2-5,CASSLHPGGTETQYF
TRBV6-6,.,TRBJ2-2,CASSYSDLNTGELFF
TRBV7-9,TRBD2,TRBJ2-3,CASSLGSGGADTQYF
TRBV6-6,TRBD1,TRBJ2-7,CASSYAGTGAYEQYF
TRBV13,TRBD2,TRBJ2-6,CASSPDLGLAGESSGANVLTF
TRBV29-1,TRBD2,TRBJ2-3,CSVIPTSGMANTQYF
TRBV28,.,TRBJ1-2,CASRTEPANYGYTF
TRBV6-1,.,TRBJ2-7,CASSENEQYF